The 25 T cell receptor beta chains below were found in one sample sequenced in a study of T cell changes during pregnancy in multiple sclerosis. Produced via immunoSEQ multiplex PCR; TCRdb's table is partial and in-frame only. This table has roughly 45,000 clones, approximately 95% appearing once. The sample in question was CD8+ T cells from peripheral blood mononuclear cells, obtained in the first trimester of pregnancy. The receptors here all came from a female donor with multiple sclerosis, enrolled in a pregnancy study.

The chain couples TRBV4-1 to TRBJ2-1, with D tentatively TRBD2 (5 bases). The CDR3 runs 13 residues. V lost 4 bases to trimming and J lost 6 bases, with 10 bases between them. Germline-derived CDR1 and CDR2 are MGHRA and YSYEKL. The CDR3 protein is CASSLTGVNEQFF. The CDR3 DNA reads as TGCGCCAGCAGCCTGACCGGGGTCAATGAGCAGTTCTTC.

The V gene is TRBV13, the J gene TRBJ2-7, with D tentatively TRBD2 (5 bases). The CDR3 sequence is 12 residues long. The germline CDR1 and CDR2 sequences are PRHDT and FYEKMQ (reference sequence). Trimming shortened V by 5 bases and J by 4 bases, and 9 bases separated the two germline ends. This chain's CDR3 is CASSGSRYEQYF. CDR3 DNA: TGTGCCAGCAGCGGGAGCCGATACGAGCAGTACTTC.

Note on this clone: Other DNA sequences in this sample translate to the same CDR3. The gene calls are TRBV27 and TRBJ2-7; 9 positions agree with TRBD1. Germline CDR1 MNHEY, CDR2 SMNVEV (reference sequence). V trimming: 3 bases; J trimming: 4 bases; junction bases outside the gene matches: 1. The CDR3 extends over 13 amino acids. The CDR3 bases are TGTGCCAGCAGTTTTGGACAGGGGTACGAGCAGTACTTC. It is translated as CASSFGQGYEQYF.

This chain links TRBV27 with TRBJ2-7; possible D gene TRBD2, 7 bases. The CDR3 is 13 residues long. Trimming stripped 2 bases from V and 6 bases from J, with 11 bases between. Germline CDR1 reads MNHEY; CDR2 reads SMNVEV (reference sequence). CDR3 DNA: TGTGCCAGCAGTTTAAGGGGGGGGGTCGAGCAGTACTTC. It is translated as CASSLRGGVEQYF.

This rearrangement joins TRBV28 to TRBJ2-3, with 7 positions matching TRBD2. This CDR3 region has 15 residues. Germline loops: CDR1 MDHEN, CDR2 SYDVKM. The V gene end was trimmed by 4 bases and the J gene end by 2 bases; junction bases not matched to a gene: 6. CDR3 nucleotides: TGTGCCAGCAGTTCACCGGGACTACTCACAGATACGCAGTATTTT. Protein sequence: CASSSPGLLTDTQYF.

The sample holds one count of this clone. This chain connects TRBV7-2 to TRBJ1-2; D remains ambiguous. The V gene lost 0 bases and the J gene lost 7 bases, with 15 bases spanning the gap. Germline assignment: CDR1 SGHTA and CDR2 FQGNSA. The CDR3 sequence is 15 residues long. The CDR3 here is CASSLALIDTRGYTF. The CDR3 region has the DNA TGTGCCAGCAGCTTAGCTTTGATTGATACTCGTGGCTACACCTTC.

V gene TRBV7-9 combines with J gene TRBJ2-1, with D perhaps matching TRBD2 (6 bases). V was clipped by 11 bases and J by 3 bases, with 14 bases between them. There are 13 residues in the CDR3. From germline, CDR1 is SEHNR and CDR2 FQNEAQ (reference sequence). The CDR3: CAGRAGLYNEQFF. In nucleotides, the CDR3 is TGTGCCGGTCGCGCGGGACTCTACAATGAGCAGTTCTTC.

V gene TRBV28 combines with J gene TRBJ2-7, with D uncertain. V shed 3 bases and J shed 2 bases, with 8 bases lying between them. In germline, CDR1 is MDHEN, CDR2 SYDVKM. The CDR3 consists of 13 residues. CDR3 sequence: CASSFTETYEQYF. CDR3 nucleotide sequence: TGTGCCAGCAGTTTTACGGAGACCTACGAGCAGTACTTC.

The chain combines TRBV5-4 with TRBJ2-1; 7 bases line up with TRBD1. This CDR3 region has 13 residues. CDR1 is SGHNT, CDR2 YYREEE, per germline (reference sequence). Trimming removed 2 bases from V and 9 bases from J; junction bases left unmatched: 5. CDR3 loop: CASSFRGRSEQFF. For the CDR3, the DNA is TGTGCCAGCAGCTTCAGGGGGAGAAGTGAGCAGTTCTTC.

V usage is TRBV6-5 and J usage is TRBJ2-7; TRBD1 matches at 9 bases. The CDR3 is 16 amino acids. Germline V gene sequence: CDR1 MNHEY, CDR2 SVGAGI. V trimming: 0 bases; J trimming: 2 bases; junction bases outside the gene matches: 5. The CDR3 sequence: CASSYSPGQGPYEQYF. In DNA, the CDR3 is TGTGCCAGCAGTTACTCGCCGGGACAGGGTCCCTACGAGCAGTACTTC.

The count of this clone is one. The sample contains more than one DNA sequence encoding this CDR3. V and J are TRBV9 and TRBJ2-5; 7 bases match TRBD1. Germline V gene sequence: CDR1 SGDLS, CDR2 YYNGEE. With V trimmed by 0 bases and J by 0 bases, 2 bases remained unmatched. This CDR3 contains 15 residues. Here the CDR3 DNA reads TGTGCCAGCAGCGTAGGAGGGACAGACCAAGAGACCCAGTACTTC. Residues: CASSVGGTDQETQYF.

This chain links TRBV6-5 with TRBJ2-3, with 10 bases matching TRBD2. The CDR3 extends over 14 amino acids. V was pared by 5 bases and J by 5 bases, with 4 bases of the junction left unmatched. Germline V gives CDR1 MNHEY, CDR2 SVGAGI. The CDR3 DNA reads as TGTGCCAGCAGTATAGCGGGAGGTTTAGATACGCAGTATTTT. Translation gives CASSIAGGLDTQYF.

The gene calls are TRBV29-1 and TRBJ2-2, with D perhaps matching TRBD1 (6 bases). Deletions cut 7 bases from V and 1 base from J, with 10 bases between. The CDR3 has 13 residues. Germline-derived CDR1 and CDR2 are SQVTM and ANQGSEA. CDR3: CSALTGNTGELFF. CDR3 nucleotide sequence: TGCAGCGCCCTGACAGGGAACACCGGGGAGCTGTTTTTT.

This clone has only one observation. The chain carries TRBV18 and TRBJ2-1; TRBD2 might be the D (6 bases). Trimming shortened V by 3 bases and J by 5 bases, and 11 bases separated the two germline ends. Looked up from germline, CDR1 is KGHSH and CDR2 is LQKENI. The CDR3 is 14 amino acids. CDR3 sequence: CASSPTSRDNEQFF. The CDR3 nucleotides read TGTGCCAGCTCACCCACTAGCAGGGACAATGAGCAGTTCTTC.

This chain uses TRBV30 with TRBJ1-1; TRBD1 might be the D (6 bases). The length of the CDR3 is 14 residues. The germline V and J ends were trimmed by 5 bases and 6 bases, with 19 bases remaining between them. Germline-derived CDR1 and CDR2 are GTSNPN and SVGIG (reference sequence). CDR3 sequence reads: CAWGKYQGSAEAFF. In DNA, the CDR3 is TGTGCCTGGGGGAAGTATCAGGGGTCAGCTGAAGCTTTCTTT. Full variable domain (rest looked up from reference TRBV30 and TRBJ1-1): SQTIHQWPATLVQPVGSPLSLECTVEGTSNPNLYWYRQAAGRGLQLLFYSVGIGQISSEVPQNLSASRPQDRQFILSSKKLLLSDSGFYLCAWGKYQGSAEAFFGQGTRLTVV.

This chain joins TRBV30 and TRBJ1-1; TRBD1 agrees at 8 bases. Germline CDR1 GTSNPN, CDR2 SVGIG (reference sequence). The V and J ends lost 5 bases and 4 bases, in that order; junction bases with no gene match: 3. The CDR3 is 12 amino acids. CDR3 residues: CAWGQGTTEAFF. DNA of the CDR3: TGTGCCTGGGGACAGGGCACCACTGAAGCTTTCTTT.

This rearrangement joins TRBV27 to TRBJ2-7; 9 bases agree with TRBD1. The trim removed 6 bases at V and 5 bases at J, leaving 8 bases unmatched. The germline V gene encodes CDR1 MNHEY and CDR2 SMNVEV (reference sequence). CDR3 length: 14 amino acids. The CDR3 bases are TGTGCCAGCAGCACCGGGACAGGGTTGCACGAGCAGTACTTC. It translates to CASSTGTGLHEQYF.

This clone was seen a single time. The chain couples TRBV19 to TRBJ1-1, with 7 bases fitting TRBD1. The CDR3 is 14 residues long. The J segment lost 5 bases and the V segment lost 3 bases, leaving 6 bases of the junction unmatched. CDR1 and CDR2 (germline): LNHDA, SQIVND (reference sequence). This CDR3 reads CASSMGRGWTEAFF. CDR3 in DNA: TGTGCCAGTAGTATGGGCAGGGGGTGGACTGAAGCTTTCTTT.

J is TRBJ1-1 and V is TRBV7-8; no firm D call. Germline V gene sequence: CDR1 SGHVS, CDR2 FQNEAQ. V lost 3 bases, J lost 2 bases, and 10 bases lay in between. The CDR3 contains 14 residues. The CDR3 coding sequence is TGTGCCAGCAGCTTTGGGCGAATCAACACTGAAGCTTTCTTT. Protein product: CASSFGRINTEAFF.

The chain combines TRBV5-5 with TRBJ1-5; 7 bases agree with TRBD1. Trimming removed 4 bases from V and 0 bases from J; junction bases left unmatched: 13. CDR1 is SGHKS and CDR2 is YYEKEE in the germline V gene (reference sequence). CDR3 size: 18 residues. The DNA of the CDR3 is TGTGCCAGCAGCCTAACTGTAGGGACAGTCAATAGCAATCAGCCCCAGCATTTT. Protein product: CASSLTVGTVNSNQPQHF.

This clone appeared a single time. J is TRBJ2-7 and V is TRBV2, with D maybe TRBD2 (6 bases). There are 14 residues in the CDR3. Germline CDR1 SNHLY, CDR2 FYNNEI. Trimming removed 9 bases at V and 0 bases at J, with 15 bases between. In DNA form, the CDR3 reads TGTGCCAGTCTCGAAGCGGGCTTCTCCTACGAGCAGTACTTC. Translating it yields CASLEAGFSYEQYF.

The CDR3 spells CATSRDRSDEQYF. The DNA for the CDR3 is TGTGCCACCAGCAGAGATAGATCGGACGAGCAGTACTTC. The rearrangement uses TRBV15 and TRBJ2-7; no firm D call. This CDR3 is 13 amino acids long. Germline V gene sequence: CDR1 LNHNV, CDR2 YYDKDF (reference sequence). V was pared by 0 bases and J by 5 bases, with 8 bases between.

This chain uses TRBV27 with TRBJ2-1, with unresolved D. This CDR3 is built from 16 residues. Trimming removed 0 bases from V and 0 bases from J, with 9 bases in between. CDR1 is MNHEY and CDR2 is SMNVEV in the germline V gene (reference sequence). The CDR3 region has the DNA TGTGCCAGCAGTTTATCACGGGTGAGCTCCTACAATGAGCAGTTCTTC. Its protein product is CASSLSRVSSYNEQFF.

The V gene is TRBV30, the J gene TRBJ1-5; 9 bases agree with TRBD1. This CDR3 region has 14 residues. V was clipped by 1 base and J by 5 bases; unmatched bases: 3. Germline-derived CDR1 and CDR2 are GTSNPN and SVGIG (reference sequence). CDR3 coding DNA: TGTGCCTGGAGTGAGGGACAGGGAGATCAGCCCCAGCATTTT. Its protein product is CAWSEGQGDQPQHF.

The chain has TRBV29-1 and TRBJ2-7; unclear D gene. Trimming stripped 3 bases from V and 1 base from J, with 7 bases between. Per the germline V gene, CDR1 is SQVTM and CDR2 is ANQGSEA. The CDR3 spans 12 residues. This CDR3 is CSVESGSYEQYF. For the CDR3, the DNA is TGCAGCGTTGAGTCGGGTTCCTACGAGCAGTACTTC.